The source of this T cell receptor beta chain is a study of molecular identifiers for immune sequencing clone quantification. TCRdb used MiXCR to reprocess the PCR reads, holding one entry per CDR3 protein. In the table there are some 650,000 distinct CDR3 sequences, around 20% of which are singletons. This clonotype was seen at least ten times. This CDR3 spans 17 amino acids. The junction had 14 bases not matched to a gene; V was cut back by 4 bases and J by 6 bases. CDR1 MGHRA and CDR2 YSYEKL come from the germline V gene. This chain links TRBV4-1 with TRBJ2-3; TRBD1 agrees at 9 bases. This sequence originates from a human donor in good health. Some libraries in this study had Jurkat cell RNA spiked in. The specimen was naive CD8+ T cells from blood, with Jurkat cell RNA spiked in. Subset specified: FACS-sorted CD8+CD4-CCR7+CD45RA+ naive T cells. The CDR3 protein is CASSPPGFPTGGDTQYF. Written as DNA, the CDR3 is TGCGCCAGCAGCCCACCGGGTTTCCCAACAGGGGGCGATACGCAGTATTTT.